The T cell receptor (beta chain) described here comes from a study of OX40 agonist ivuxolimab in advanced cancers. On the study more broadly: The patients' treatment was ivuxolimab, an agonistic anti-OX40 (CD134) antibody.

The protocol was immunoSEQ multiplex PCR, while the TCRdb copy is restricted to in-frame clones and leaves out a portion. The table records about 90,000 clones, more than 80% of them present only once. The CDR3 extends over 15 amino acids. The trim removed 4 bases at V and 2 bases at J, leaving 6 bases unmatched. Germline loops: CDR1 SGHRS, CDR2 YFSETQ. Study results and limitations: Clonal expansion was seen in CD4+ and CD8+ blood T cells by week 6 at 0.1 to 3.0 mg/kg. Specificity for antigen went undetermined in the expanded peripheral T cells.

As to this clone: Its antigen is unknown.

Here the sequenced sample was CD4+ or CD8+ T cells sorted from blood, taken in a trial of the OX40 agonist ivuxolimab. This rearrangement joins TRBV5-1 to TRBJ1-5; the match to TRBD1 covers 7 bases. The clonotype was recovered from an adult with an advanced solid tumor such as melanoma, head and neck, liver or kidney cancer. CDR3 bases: TGCGCCAGCAGCCCGACCGGGACAGGCAATCAGCCCCAGCATTTT. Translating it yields CASSPTGTGNQPQHF. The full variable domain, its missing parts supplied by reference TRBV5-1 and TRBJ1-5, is KAGVTQTPRYLIKTRGQQVTLSCSPISGHRSVSWYQQTPGQGLQFLFEYFSETQRNKGNFPGRFSGRQFSNSRSEMNVSTLELGDSALYLCASSPTGTGNQPQHFGDGTRLSIL.